This T cell receptor beta chain stems from a study of blood T cell repertoires in COVID-19. The length of the CDR3 is 14 residues. V lost 5 bases, J lost 9 bases, and 17 bases lay in between. Germline CDR1 is MNHEY and CDR2 is SMNVEV (reference sequence). Assay: immunoSEQ multiplex PCR; the TCRdb copy retains only in-frame clones and omits some. The sample contains 350,000 to 450,000 clones, 80% to 90% of which appear only once. The origin of this receptor is a young man who had recovered from COVID-19. The chain uses TRBV27 and TRBJ1-5; no clear D. Sequenced input: PBMCs or T cells enriched from blood (not recorded which). In DNA, the CDR3 is TGTGCCAGCAGTACCAGACCGAGAGGGTGGCCCCAGCATTTT. Protein sequence: CASSTRPRGWPQHF.